This TCR beta chain was sequenced in a study of OX40 agonist ivuxolimab in advanced cancers. To note about this clone: Its matching antigen is unknown.

Trimming cost V 4 bases and J 7 bases; bases outside gene matches: 8. Germline CDR1 is MNHNS and CDR2 is SASEGT. CDR3 length equals 15 residues. Using immunoSEQ multiplex PCR, the repertoire was profiled, and TCRdb retains in-frame clones only, with some absent. The sample contains under 95,000 clones, roughly 83% of which appear only once. Study findings and constraints: The investigators did not determine what antigen specificity the expanded peripheral T cells had.

The chain links TRBV6-1 to TRBJ2-2; 8 nucleotides align to TRBD2. The sequencing here drew on CD4+ or CD8+ T cells sorted from blood, taken in a trial of the OX40 agonist ivuxolimab. The sequence was collected from an adult with an advanced solid tumor such as melanoma, head and neck, liver or kidney cancer. CDR3 in DNA: TGTGCCAGCAGTGTGCTGCGGGGGGTGGACGGGGAGCTGTTTTTT. The encoded protein is CASSVLRGVDGELFF.